The rows below give T cell receptor beta chains drawn from one sample of a study of blood T cell repertoires in COVID-19. The table came from immunoSEQ multiplex PCR; TCRdb's copy has only in-frame clones and leaves some out. The sample shows approximately 300,000 clones, roughly nine tenths of them seen only once. Material for sequencing was PBMCs or T cells enriched from blood (not recorded which). These receptors all stem from a woman under 30 who had recovered from COVID-19. Both conserved end residues are part of each CDR3. D genes are given only for firm matches. The size entry is marked missing in some rows and otherwise reads once, few, many or a size class.

>NA|TRBV7-9|TRBJ2-7|NA
CASSHPQGGGSYEQYF
TGTGCCAGCAGCCATCCACAGGGTGGGGGATCATACGAGCAGTACTTC
>NA|TRBV9|TRBJ2-1|TRBD2
CASSPAVGGRFHEQFF
TGTGCCAGCAGCCCCGCGGTTGGCGGGAGGTTCCATGAGCAGTTCTTC
>NA|TRBV5-1|TRBJ2-6|TRBD1
CASSLEARGRRGANVLTF
TGCGCCAGCAGCTTGGAAGCCAGGGGGCGAAGAGGGGCCAACGTCCTGACTTTC
>NA|TRBV30|TRBJ2-1|TRBD1
CAWSAGQGAFGYNEQFF
TGTGCCTGGAGTGCAGGACAGGGGGCTTTTGGCTACAATGAGCAGTTCTTC
>NA|TRBV6-5|TRBJ2-1|NA
CASSYRQNEQFF
TGTGCCAGCAGCTATCGACAGAATGAGCAGTTCTTC
>NA|TRBV7-9|TRBJ2-1|TRBD1
CASSLGQGPYNEQFF
TGTGCCAGCAGCTTAGGACAGGGCCCCTACAATGAGCAGTTCTTC
>few|TRBV28|TRBJ2-7|TRBD2
CASSLYPPRSGSRSYEQYF
TGTGCCAGCAGTTTATACCCCCCCCGTAGCGGGAGTCGGTCCTACGAGCAGTACTTC
>once|TRBV3-1/TRBV3-2|TRBJ2-2|TRBD1
CASSQDRDSNTGELFF
TGTGCCAGCAGCCAAGACAGGGACAGTAACACCGGGGAGCTGTTTTTT
>NA|TRBV6-5|TRBJ2-3|NA
CASSWTLGVTDTQYF
TGTGCCAGCAGCTGGACCCTAGGGGTCACAGATACGCAGTATTTT
>NA|TRBV18|TRBJ2-2|NA
CASSPIAGAGELFF
TGTGCCAGCTCACCAATAGCAGGGGCCGGGGAGCTGTTTTTT
>NA|TRBV12-3/TRBV12-4|TRBJ1-2|NA
CASSFRQYYGYTF
TGTGCCAGCAGTTTTCGACAGTACTATGGCTACACCTTC
>NA|TRBV12-5|TRBJ1-5|TRBD1
CASGPSWDRGLGSNQPQHF
TGTGCTAGTGGTCCGTCGTGGGACAGGGGATTGGGGAGCAATCAGCCCCAGCATTTT
>NA|TRBV19|TRBJ1-4|NA
CASSTRQVPREKLFF
TGTGCCAGTAGTACCAGACAGGTACCTAGGGAAAAACTGTTTTTT
>NA|TRBV5-1|TRBJ2-1|TRBD2
CASSLGAGGSAYNEQFF
TGCGCCAGCAGCTTGGGGGCGGGAGGGTCGGCCTACAATGAGCAGTTCTTC
>NA|TRBV20-1|TRBJ1-1|NA
CSASVGVTGTDTEAFF
TGCAGTGCTAGTGTGGGGGTTACAGGGACGGACACTGAAGCTTTCTTT
>NA|TRBV27|TRBJ2-2|NA
CASSSGLNTGELFF
TGTGCCAGCAGTTCGGGGTTGAACACCGGGGAGCTGTTTTTT
>NA|TRBV9|TRBJ2-5|NA
CASTSAGYYQETQYF
TGTGCCAGCACGTCGGCGGGGTACTACCAAGAGACCCAGTACTTC
>NA|TRBV5-1|TRBJ2-7|TRBD1
CASSLTGQLSYEQYF
TGCGCCAGCAGCTTGACGGGACAGCTCTCCTACGAGCAGTACTTC
>NA|TRBV6-2/TRBV6-3|TRBJ1-1|NA
CASSLGLAGTEAFF
TGTGCCAGCAGTTTGGGATTAGCGGGCACTGAAGCTTTCTTT
>NA|TRBV5-1|TRBJ2-3|NA
CASRPELPLVDTQYF
TGCGCCAGCAGGCCCGAACTTCCGCTCGTCGATACGCAGTATTTT
>NA|TRBV18|TRBJ2-5|TRBD1
CASSRTGASETQYF
TGTGCCAGCTCTCGTACAGGGGCGTCGGAGACCCAGTACTTC
>NA|TRBV7-6|TRBJ2-3|TRBD1
CASSLVGQGSSDTQYF
TGTGCCAGCAGCTTAGTAGGACAGGGTAGTTCAGATACGCAGTATTTT
>NA|TRBV5-8|TRBJ2-5|TRBD2
CASTPRIRSGGQETQYF
TGTGCCAGCACCCCTCGGATAAGGAGCGGGGGGCAAGAGACCCAGTACTTC
>few|TRBV5-1|TRBJ2-6|NA
CASSYVLSGANVLTF
TGCGCCAGCAGCTATGTCCTGTCTGGGGCCAACGTCCTGACTTTC
>NA|TRBV28|TRBJ1-2|TRBD1
CASSPGTGVYGYTF
TGTGCCAGCAGTCCGGGGACAGGGGTTTATGGCTACACCTTC
>NA|TRBV5-4|TRBJ2-7|TRBD1
CASSPEGTGYEEQYF
TGTGCCAGCAGCCCCGAAGGGACAGGGTATGAAGAGCAGTACTTC
>NA|TRBV3-1/TRBV3-2|TRBJ1-1|NA
CASSQVRDTEAFF
TGTGCCAGCAGCCAGGTCAGGGACACTGAAGCTTTCTTT
>NA|TRBV7-2|TRBJ2-2|TRBD2
CASSLAGVAGYQIGELFF
TGTGCCAGCAGCTTAGCGGGAGTAGCGGGTTACCAAATCGGGGAGCTGTTTTTT
>NA|TRBV9|TRBJ2-1|TRBD2
CASSVTSGGSYNEQFF
TGTGCCAGCAGCGTGACTAGCGGGGGGTCCTACAATGAGCAGTTCTTC
>once|TRBV15|TRBJ1-5|NA
CATSNGNSNQPQHF
TGTGCCACCAGCAACGGGAATAGCAATCAGCCCCAGCATTTT
>NA|TRBV6-5|TRBJ1-3|NA
CASSYQEGSGNTIYF
TGTGCCAGCAGTTACCAAGAGGGTTCGGGAAACACCATATATTTT
>NA|TRBV24-1|TRBJ2-1|TRBD1
CATASPGTGGNEQFF
TGTGCCACCGCCTCACCGGGGACAGGGGGAAATGAGCAGTTCTTC
>NA|TRBV4-2|TRBJ2-3|TRBD2
CASSQVTSGGAMSDTQYF
TGTGCCAGCAGCCAAGTGACTAGCGGGGGGGCCATGTCAGATACGCAGTATTTT
>NA|TRBV7-9|TRBJ2-2|TRBD2
CASSLKGLAGAHTGELFF
TGTGCCAGCAGCTTAAAGGGACTAGCGGGGGCTCACACCGGGGAGCTGTTTTTT
>few|TRBV27|TRBJ2-1|TRBD2
CASSPSGSSYNEQFF
TGTGCCAGCAGTCCTAGCGGGAGCTCCTACAATGAGCAGTTCTTC